One and the same sample provided the 25 T cell receptor beta chains below, sequenced in a study of blood T cell repertoires in COVID-19 (dated by TCRdb to between 2020 and 2021). Libraries came from the immunoSEQ multiplex PCR assay. TCRdb provides this immuneACCESS table in a form limited to in-frame rearrangements. Some clones are lacking; in checked studies, under half of them reflect an unresolved V gene, and why the rest are absent is not known. This sample holds some 24,000 clones; around 86% were observed only once. Approximately 5% of the sample belongs to the ten largest clones. Sequenced sample: peripheral blood. The source of these receptors is a man in his forties or fifties with active COVID-19.

The chain is built from TRBV9 and TRBJ2-7; a possible D gene is TRBD2 (6 bases). V lost 0 bases, J lost 0 bases, and 10 bases lay in between. CDR1 and CDR2 from the germline V gene are SGDLS and YYNGEE. The CDR3 contains 15 residues. CDR3 sequence: CASSVDSGGSYEQYF. CDR3 DNA: TGTGCCAGCAGCGTAGATAGCGGAGGCTCCTACGAGCAGTACTTC.

The gene calls are TRBV5-1 and TRBJ2-1, with 11 nucleotides matching TRBD2. The CDR3 is made up of 16 amino acids. V lost 4 bases to trimming and J lost 10 bases; unmatched junction nucleotides: 13. Per germline, CDR1 SGHRS and CDR2 YFSETQ. The DNA of the CDR3 is TGCGCCAGCAGCGACCCCGGGACTAGCGGCGTTTCGGAGCAGTTCTTC. Translation: CASSDPGTSGVSEQFF.

The chain is built from TRBV10-3 and TRBJ2-2; D gene ambiguous. The V gene lost 0 bases and the J gene lost 3 bases, with 5 bases spanning the gap. This CDR3 has 14 residues. Germline loops: CDR1 ENHRY, CDR2 SYGVKD. CDR3 loop: CAISESADTGELFF. For the CDR3, the DNA is TGTGCCATCAGTGAGTCGGCAGACACCGGGGAGCTGTTTTTT.

The V call is TRBV27, the J call TRBJ2-1; the D gene is possibly TRBD1 (5 bases). V lost 5 bases and J lost 4, with 15 bases in between. CDR3 length: 15 residues. In germline, CDR1 is MNHEY, CDR2 SMNVEV (reference sequence). The CDR3 reads CASSPPGLGYNEQFF. The CDR3 nucleotides are TGTGCCAGCAGTCCCCCAGGGTTGGGGTACAATGAGCAGTTCTTC.

The chain has TRBV6-6 and TRBJ2-3; maybe TRBD1 (5 bases). V lost 8 bases and J 2 bases, leaving 17 bases between the germline ends. The germline V gene has CDR1 MNHNY and CDR2 SVGAGI (reference sequence). The CDR3 covers 15 residues. In nucleotides, the CDR3 is TGTGCCAGCCGTACTACCTCGACAGCCACAGATACGCAGTATTTT. This sequence encodes CASRTTSTATDTQYF.

This clone counts as medium-sized. V gene TRBV29-1 combines with J gene TRBJ1-4, with 10 bases lining up with TRBD1. V trimming: 5 bases; J trimming: 7 bases; junction bases outside the gene matches: 10. Germline loops: CDR1 SQVTM, CDR2 ANQGSEA. The length of the CDR3 is 15 residues. In nucleotides, the CDR3 is TGCAGCGTTCACCCGACAGGGGGCATGAGTGAAAAACTGTTTTTT. It codes for CSVHPTGGMSEKLFF. The entire variable domain, with the rest obtained from reference TRBV29-1 and TRBJ1-4, is as follows: SAVISQKPSRDICQRGTSLTIQCQVDSQVTMMFWYRQQPGQSLTLIATANQGSEATYESGFVIDKFPISRPNLTFSTLTVSNMSPEDSSIYLCSVHPTGGMSEKLFFGSGTQLSVL.

The chain links TRBV2 to TRBJ2-7, with D unclear. CDR1 is SNHLY, CDR2 FYNNEI, per germline. The CDR3 extends over 15 amino acids. V lost 5 bases and J 0 bases, leaving 14 bases between the germline ends. CDR3 loop: CASSLTGFSSYEQYF. The CDR3 DNA reads as TGTGCCAGCAGTTTAACCGGGTTTAGCTCCTACGAGCAGTACTTC.

The V call is TRBV7-8, the J call TRBJ1-3; 7 nucleotides agree with TRBD1. The CDR3 covers 16 residues. J was trimmed by 4 bases and V by 0 bases; bases with no gene match: 6. Germline V gene data show CDR1 as SGHVS and CDR2 as FQNEAQ. CDR3 loop: CASSLARRGPGNTIYF. The CDR3 region has the DNA TGTGCCAGCAGCTTAGCACGGAGGGGGCCCGGAAACACCATATATTTT.

The chain has TRBV6-2 or TRBV6-3 and TRBJ2-1, with TRBD2 identical over 13 bases. Losses at the gene ends were 4 bases for V and 6 bases for J; bases not matched to a gene: 18. The CDR3 is made up of 20 amino acids. Per germline, CDR1 MNHEY and CDR2 SVGEGT. The CDR3 nucleotides are TGTGCCAGCAGTTCGCCGACCGGGACTAGCGGGGTGACCCTTCGCAATGAGCAGTTCTTC. This encodes CASSSPTGTSGVTLRNEQFF.

The chain links TRBV5-1 to TRBJ1-2; 8 nucleotides line up with TRBD1. The ends lost 1 base at V and 6 bases at J; junction bases unmatched: 5. This CDR3 has 14 amino acids. Germline V gene lookup returns CDR1 SGHRS and CDR2 YFSETQ. CDR3 amino acids: CASSLRGQGDGYTF. The CDR3 coding sequence is TGCGCCAGCAGCTTGAGAGGACAGGGTGATGGCTACACCTTC.

The rearrangement uses TRBV6-6 and TRBJ2-1; a weak D match, TRBD2 (6 bases). The CDR3 is 14 residues long. V was clipped by 6 bases and J by 0 bases, with 9 bases between them. Germline CDR1 MNHNY, CDR2 SVGAGI (reference sequence). CDR3: CASRRGSSYNEQFF. For the CDR3, the DNA is TGTGCCAGCAGACGGGGGAGCTCCTACAATGAGCAGTTCTTC.

The chain links TRBV28 to TRBJ2-5; 16 positions agree with TRBD2. J was trimmed by 5 bases and V by 5 bases; bases with no gene match: 11. Germline-derived CDR1 and CDR2 are MDHEN and SYDVKM. This CDR3 region has 18 residues. The chain's CDR3 is CASSPGLAGGLRGETQYF. CDR3 coding DNA: TGTGCCAGCAGTCCGGGACTAGCGGGAGGGCTTCGAGGGGAGACCCAGTACTTC.

The chain combines TRBV7-3 with TRBJ2-1; unclear D gene. The germline V gene has CDR1 SGHTA and CDR2 FQGTGA. Trimming took off 3 bases at V and 1 base at J, with 4 bases between the two ends. The CDR3 covers 13 residues. The CDR3 DNA reads TGTGCCAGCAGCTTGACTTCCTACAATGAGCAGTTCTTC. This gives the protein CASSLTSYNEQFF.

This clone was recorded a few times. This rearrangement joins TRBV6-2 or TRBV6-3 to TRBJ1-2; 7 bases agree with TRBD1. CDR1 MNHEY and CDR2 SVGEGT come from the germline V gene. Trimming cost V 2 bases and J 2 bases; bases outside gene matches: 2. The length of the CDR3 is 14 residues. The CDR3 protein is CASSYIGGNYGYTF. The CDR3 region has the DNA TGTGCCAGCAGTTACATAGGGGGCAACTATGGCTACACCTTC.

V is TRBV5-4 and J is TRBJ1-2; 10 nucleotides line up with TRBD1. Losses at the gene ends were 4 bases for V and 4 bases for J; bases not matched to a gene: 4. Germline CDR1 reads SGHNT; CDR2 reads YYREEE (reference sequence). This CDR3 has 14 amino acids. The CDR3 DNA reads as TGTGCCAGCAGCACGACAGGGGGCCGCTATGGCTACACCTTC. This sequence encodes CASSTTGGRYGYTF. Full variable domain (remainder filled in from reference TRBV5-4 and TRBJ1-2): ETGVTQSPTHLIKTRGQQVTLRCSSQSGHNTVSWYQQALGQGPQFIFQYYREEENGRGNFPPRFSGLQFPNYSSELNVNALELDDSALYLCASSTTGGRYGYTFGSGTRLTVV.

The chain uses TRBV18 and TRBJ2-2; no clear D gene. The CDR3 totals 14 residues. Between the trimmed V and J ends, which lost 3 bases and 5 bases, there was a span of 10 bases. Germline V gene data show CDR1 as KGHSH and CDR2 as LQKENI. The CDR3 here is CASSPRQDTGELFF. In DNA, the CDR3 is TGTGCCAGCTCACCTAGGCAGGATACCGGGGAGCTGTTTTTT.

The V gene is TRBV6-2 or TRBV6-3, the J gene TRBJ1-4, with TRBD1 identical over 9 bases. J was trimmed by 0 bases and V by 4 bases; bases with no gene match: 9. The germline V gene has CDR1 MNHEY and CDR2 SVGEGT. The CDR3 has 18 residues. The DNA for the CDR3 is TGTGCCAGCAGTTCCCGGGACAGGGACGGGGCAACTAATGAAAAACTGTTTTTT. It is translated as CASSSRDRDGATNEKLFF.

Points on this clone: A read error is likely, as this CDR3 ends without the conserved phenylalanine or tryptophan. It is unclear where the CDR3 begins or ends on the DNA, so no DNA is shown, and the CDR3 is as TCRdb lists it. The CDR3 reads CSVDSSGNRRRL. This chain uses TRBV29-1 with TRBJ2-3; TRBD2 is the table's D call and was not checked against the DNA. The CDR3 is made up of 12 amino acids, end residues included. Germline lookup yields CDR1 SQVTM and CDR2 ANQGSEA.

The rearrangement links TRBV5-8 to TRBJ2-7; possible D gene TRBD1, 5 bases. This CDR3 has 14 amino acids. Trimming cost V 1 base and J 6 bases, with 14 bases left between them. Germline values: CDR1 SGHTS, CDR2 YDEGEE. The CDR3 protein is CASSLRQGRSEQYF. CDR3 nucleotide sequence: TGTGCCAGCAGCTTGCGGCAGGGCCGCAGCGAGCAGTACTTC.

V gene TRBV6-4 combines with J gene TRBJ1-2; TRBD1 aligns across 9 bases. Per germline, CDR1 MRHNA and CDR2 SNTAGT. With V trimmed by 3 bases and J by 2 bases, 7 bases remained unmatched. CDR3 length equals 16 residues. This CDR3 is CASSEERDRVNYGYTF. The CDR3 DNA is TGTGCCAGCAGTGAAGAGAGGGACAGGGTGAACTATGGCTACACCTTC.

The chain recombines TRBV7-3 with TRBJ2-5; 7 nucleotides match TRBD2. The CDR3 covers 15 residues. Germline V gives CDR1 SGHTA, CDR2 FQGTGA. Losses at the gene ends were 2 bases for V and 2 bases for J; bases not matched to a gene: 5. CDR3: CASSLQAGRQETQYF. CDR3 nucleotide sequence: TGTGCCAGCAGCTTACAAGCGGGGAGACAAGAGACCCAGTACTTC. Using reference TRBV7-3 and TRBJ2-5 for the parts outside the CDR3, the full variable domain is GAGVSQTPSNKVTEKGKYVELRCDPISGHTALYWYRQSLGQGPEFLIYFQGTGAADDSGLPNDRFFAVRPEGSVSTLKIQRTERGDSAVYLCASSLQAGRQETQYFGPGTRLLVL.

The chain uses TRBV27 and TRBJ2-3; weak D call: TRBD1 (6 bases). CDR3 length: 14 residues. Germline V gene data show CDR1 as MNHEY and CDR2 as SMNVEV (reference sequence). Trimming removed 5 bases from V and 3 bases from J, with 12 bases in between. In DNA form, the CDR3 reads TGTGCCAGCAGTCGGACAGTAAATACAGATACGCAGTATTTT. Translated: CASSRTVNTDTQYF.

This clone was counted once. This sequence joins TRBV19 and TRBJ2-7; possibly TRBD1 for D (5 bases). Germline V gene data show CDR1 as LNHDA and CDR2 as SQIVND (reference sequence). V lost 4 bases, J lost 3 bases, and 22 bases lay in between. This CDR3 is built from 17 residues. DNA for the CDR3: TGTGCCAGTAGTAAGGTGGCCTTTTTGGGGCTGGTCTACGAGCAGTACTTC. Translation: CASSKVAFLGLVYEQYF.

The chain employs TRBV6-2 or TRBV6-3 and TRBJ2-1; tentatively, D is TRBD1 (5 bases). The CDR3 has 18 residues. Per the germline V gene, CDR1 is MNHEY and CDR2 is SVGEGT. V lost 6 bases to trimming and J lost 0 bases, with 21 bases between them. The CDR3 sequence: CASSRASRVLSSYNEQFF. The CDR3 bases are TGTGCCAGCAGCCGGGCGTCCAGGGTCCTGTCCTCCTACAATGAGCAGTTCTTC.

The chain couples TRBV27 to TRBJ2-7; 7 nucleotides agree with TRBD2. V was clipped by 2 bases and J by 6 bases; unmatched bases: 4. This CDR3 contains 13 residues. Germline CDR1 MNHEY, CDR2 SMNVEV (reference sequence). CDR3 coding DNA: TGTGCCAGCAGTTTAAGCCCGGGGGGCGAGCAGTACTTC. It specifies CASSLSPGGEQYF.